This TCR beta chain was sequenced in a study of blood T cell repertoires in COVID-19. Study context: Material from acute and convalescent COVID-19 was sourced from the United States, Italy and Spain. T cells, B-cell-depleted T cells, or PBMCs provided the cDNA or gDNA that served as material.

Methods used by the authors: Estimated nucleated cell counts came from reference gene primer amplification. Sequencing was performed with immunoSEQ multiplex PCR; in TCRdb, only in-frame clones are kept and a portion is missing. V and J calls and clone size are copied from that table; D and trimming were computed from the DNA. The sample contains approximately 100,000 clones, around 89% of which appear only once. This clone was seen just once. V was shortened by 8 bases and J by 4 bases, with 20 bases between the two germline ends. Germline CDR1 is SNHLY and CDR2 is FYNNEI. This CDR3 is 16 amino acids long.

The sequence was collected from a human donor with acute or convalescent COVID-19. The donor label of this sample is uncertain. Material: peripheral blood. The chain carries TRBV2 and TRBJ2-2; D is possibly TRBD2 (6 bases). CDR3 loop: CASSGTGDFGTGELFF. The DNA of the CDR3 is TGTGCCAGCTCAGGGACGGGGGATTTCGGCACCGGGGAGCTGTTTTTT. The whole variable domain, filled in from reference TRBV2 and TRBJ2-2, reads EPEVTQTPSHQVTQMGQEVILRCVPISNHLYFYWYRQILGQKVEFLVSFYNNEISEKSEIFDDQFSVERPDGSNFTLKIRSTKLEDSAMYFCASSGTGDFGTGELFFGEGSRLTVL.